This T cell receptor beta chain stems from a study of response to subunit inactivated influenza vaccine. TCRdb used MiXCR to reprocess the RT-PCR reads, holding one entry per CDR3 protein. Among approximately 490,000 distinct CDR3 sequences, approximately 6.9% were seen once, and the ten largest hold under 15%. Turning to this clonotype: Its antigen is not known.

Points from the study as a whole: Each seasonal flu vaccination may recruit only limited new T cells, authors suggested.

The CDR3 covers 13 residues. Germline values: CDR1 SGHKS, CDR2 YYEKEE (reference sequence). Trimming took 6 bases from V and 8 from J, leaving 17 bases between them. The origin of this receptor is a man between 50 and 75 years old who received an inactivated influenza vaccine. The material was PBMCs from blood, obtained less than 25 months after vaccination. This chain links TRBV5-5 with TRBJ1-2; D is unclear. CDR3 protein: CASTFDLDGGYTF. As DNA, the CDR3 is TGTGCCAGCACCTTCGATCTCGACGGAGGCTACACCTTC.